One and the same sample provided the 18 T cell receptor beta chains below, sequenced in a study of OX40 agonist ivuxolimab in advanced cancers. Repertoires were generated with immunoSEQ multiplex PCR, while TCRdb's copy carries only in-frame clones and drops some. The repertoire consists of 77,000 or so clones, with 88% occurring once and the leading ten covering 0.7% to 1%. The source material was CD4+ or CD8+ T cells sorted from blood, sampled in a trial of the OX40 agonist ivuxolimab. Receptor source: an adult with an advanced solid tumor such as melanoma, head and neck, liver or kidney cancer.

The V call is TRBV18, the J call TRBJ2-7, with no clear D. Germline V gene data show CDR1 as KGHSH and CDR2 as LQKENI. This CDR3 is built from 15 residues. The germline V and J ends were trimmed by 0 bases and 0 bases, with 9 bases remaining between them. The CDR3 region is CASSPPMASSYEQYF. The CDR3 bases are TGTGCCAGCTCACCACCGATGGCATCCTCCTACGAGCAGTACTTC.

The chain has TRBV7-2 and TRBJ1-5, with 7 bases matching TRBD1. The V gene end was trimmed by 4 bases and the J gene end by 4 bases; junction bases not matched to a gene: 10. CDR3 length equals 16 residues. Germline V gene data show CDR1 as SGHTA and CDR2 as FQGNSA. CDR3 nucleotides: TGTGCCAGCAGCTCCAACCGGGACAGTCGTAATCAGCCCCAGCATTTT. Amino acid sequence: CASSSNRDSRNQPQHF.

The rearrangement uses TRBV18 and TRBJ1-3; 7 nucleotides match TRBD1. Germline V gene data show CDR1 as KGHSH and CDR2 as LQKENI. Trimming cost V 1 base and J 4 bases; bases outside gene matches: 1. The CDR3 loop spans 14 amino acids. The CDR3 loop is CASSPQGAGNTIYF. DNA for the CDR3: TGTGCCAGCTCACCACAGGGGGCAGGAAACACCATATATTTT.

The chain has TRBV9 and TRBJ1-2; D perhaps matches TRBD1 (5 bases). Germline-derived CDR1 and CDR2 are SGDLS and YYNGEE. This CDR3 spans 15 amino acids. V was clipped by 4 bases and J by 2 bases, with 15 bases between them. The CDR3 is CASSFRGSGNYGYTF. CDR3 DNA: TGTGCCAGCAGCTTCCGGGGCAGTGGGAACTATGGCTACACCTTC.

For this clone: At one end, the junction sequence differs from germline, possibly due to a read error. This sample also contains other DNA sequences that code for the same CDR3. The V call is TRBV2, the J call TRBJ1-5, with D hard to call. Germline loops: CDR1 SNHLY, CDR2 FYNNEI. The CDR3 length is 15 residues. The CDR3 sequence is CASNEDGYSNQPQHF. CDR3 sequence (DNA): TGCGCCAGCAACGAAGACGGATATAGCAATCAGCCCCAGCATTTT.

V gene TRBV19 combines with J gene TRBJ2-7, with 9 bases matching TRBD1. CDR3 length: 15 residues. Germline trimming cut 5 bases from V and 2 bases from J; bases unmatched to any gene: 7. Germline CDR1 LNHDA, CDR2 SQIVND (reference sequence). The CDR3: CASSPGTGTTYEQYF. In DNA, the CDR3 is TGTGCCAGTAGTCCCGGGACAGGGACTACCTACGAGCAGTACTTC.

The CDR3 DNA reads TGTGCCAGCAGTAGAAGGCCCGAGCAGTACTTC. Translation: CASSRRPEQYF. V usage is TRBV2 and J usage is TRBJ2-7; no clear D. Germline V gene lookup returns CDR1 SNHLY and CDR2 FYNNEI. V lost 5 bases and J 6 bases, leaving 8 bases between the germline ends. The CDR3 spans 11 residues.

The rearrangement joins TRBV15 to TRBJ2-3, with TRBD1 matching over 7 bases. This CDR3 has 13 residues. Trimming took 5 bases from V and 4 from J; bases not matched to a gene: 3. Germline V CDR1 and CDR2: LNHNV, YYDKDF (reference sequence). The CDR3 DNA is TGTGCCACCAGCCTCAGGGGGTCAGATACGCAGTATTTT. Its translation is CATSLRGSDTQYF.

This sequence joins TRBV5-1 and TRBJ1-2; a possible D gene is TRBD1 (5 bases). The germline gives CDR1 SGHRS, CDR2 YFSETQ. V shed 5 bases and J shed 4 bases, with 12 bases lying between them. The CDR3 covers 13 residues. CDR3 protein: CASSLPGGYGYTF. CDR3 nucleotides: TGCGCCAGCAGTTTACCGGGGGGCTATGGCTACACCTTC.

This clone was observed a handful of times. The V call is TRBV2, the J call TRBJ1-1, with D perhaps matching TRBD1 (5 bases). V lost 2 bases and J 5 bases, leaving 12 bases between the germline ends. CDR3 size: 14 residues. The germline CDR1 and CDR2 sequences are SNHLY and FYNNEI. Written as DNA, the CDR3 is TGTGCCAGCAGTGAAAAGGGGTTTCGAACTGAAGCTTTCTTT. It yields the protein CASSEKGFRTEAFF.

This clone was recorded only once. The V gene is TRBV9, the J gene TRBJ2-1; D call uncertain. Trimming left V 0 bases short and J 6 bases short, with 13 bases between. Germline V gene data show CDR1 as SGDLS and CDR2 as YYNGEE. The CDR3 consists of 15 residues. The CDR3: CASSVGESTRNEQFF. DNA of the CDR3: TGTGCCAGCAGCGTAGGAGAGAGTACCCGCAATGAGCAGTTCTTC.

To note about this clone: In the same sample, other DNA sequences code for this CDR3. The chain carries TRBV20-1 and TRBJ2-7; no definite D call. Germline V CDR1 and CDR2: DFQATT, SNEGSKA (reference sequence). V was pared by 1 base and J by 4 bases, with 5 bases between. This CDR3 is built from 11 residues. The CDR3 DNA reads as TGCAGTGCTAGAGGGCCATACGAGCAGTACTTC. Residues: CSARGPYEQYF.

The J gene is TRBJ1-1, the V gene TRBV7-3; D is unclear. Germline loops: CDR1 SGHTA, CDR2 FQGTGA. The CDR3 totals 12 residues. V was cut by 4 bases and J by 4 bases, with 7 bases left in between. The CDR3 DNA reads as TGTGCCAGCAGCTCGCCAACCACTGAAGCTTTCTTT. Residues: CASSSPTTEAFF.

The V call is TRBV19, the J call TRBJ2-7; D call uncertain. The CDR3 contains 14 residues. CDR1 is LNHDA, CDR2 SQIVND, per germline (reference sequence). The ends were cut back, 5 bases at V and 0 bases at J, with 11 bases in the middle. This chain's CDR3 is CASSRRQRSYEQYF. CDR3 coding DNA: TGTGCCAGTAGTCGGAGACAACGCTCCTACGAGCAGTACTTC.

V is TRBV7-3 and J is TRBJ1-1; 7 nucleotides agree with TRBD1. V gave up 5 bases and J gave up 11 bases; unmatched junction bases: 11. Germline V gives CDR1 SGHTA, CDR2 FQGTGA. The CDR3 length is 13 residues. CDR3 coding DNA: TGTGCCAGCAGCCCCCACGAGGGGGCAGCGGCTTTCTTT. Translating gives CASSPHEGAAAFF.

This chain links TRBV4-2 with TRBJ2-2; tentative D call: TRBD2 (6 bases). The length of the CDR3 is 15 residues. V lost 4 bases and J lost 4, with 13 bases in between. Germline values: CDR1 LGHNA, CDR2 YNFKEQ. The chain's CDR3 is CASSPPRGSTGELFF. The CDR3 DNA reads as TGTGCCAGCAGCCCCCCGCGGGGATCCACCGGGGAGCTGTTTTTT.

This chain joins TRBV7-9 and TRBJ2-5; 7 bases agree with TRBD1. Trimming took 5 bases from V and 5 from J; bases not matched to a gene: 8. The CDR3 sequence is 14 residues long. The V gene's germline CDR1 is SEHNR and CDR2 FQNEAQ (reference sequence). CDR3 coding DNA: TGTGCCAGCAGCCGTCACAGGGGTCTGGAGACCCAGTACTTC. Protein sequence: CASSRHRGLETQYF.

V and J are TRBV5-4 and TRBJ2-1; the match to TRBD1 covers 8 bases. Trimming removed 3 bases from V and 4 bases from J; junction bases left unmatched: 6. The CDR3 length is 15 residues. Germline assignment: CDR1 SGHNT and CDR2 YYREEE (reference sequence). The CDR3 spells CASSSRTGPYNEQFF. The CDR3 DNA is TGTGCCAGCAGCTCCCGGACAGGGCCTTACAATGAGCAGTTCTTC.